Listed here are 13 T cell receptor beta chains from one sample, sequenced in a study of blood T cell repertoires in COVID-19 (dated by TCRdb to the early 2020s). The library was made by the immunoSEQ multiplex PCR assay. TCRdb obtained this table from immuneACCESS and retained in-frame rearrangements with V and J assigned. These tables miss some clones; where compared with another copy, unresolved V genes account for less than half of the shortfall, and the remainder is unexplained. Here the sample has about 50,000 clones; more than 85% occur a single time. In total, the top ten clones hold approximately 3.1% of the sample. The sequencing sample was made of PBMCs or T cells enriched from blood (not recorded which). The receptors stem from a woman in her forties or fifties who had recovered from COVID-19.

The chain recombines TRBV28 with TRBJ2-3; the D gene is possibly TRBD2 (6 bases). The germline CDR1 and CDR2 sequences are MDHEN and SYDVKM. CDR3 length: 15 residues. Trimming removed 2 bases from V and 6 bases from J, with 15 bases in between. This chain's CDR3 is CASSLGTGLPDTQYF. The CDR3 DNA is TGTGCCAGCAGTTTAGGGACTGGACTTCCGGATACGCAGTATTTT.

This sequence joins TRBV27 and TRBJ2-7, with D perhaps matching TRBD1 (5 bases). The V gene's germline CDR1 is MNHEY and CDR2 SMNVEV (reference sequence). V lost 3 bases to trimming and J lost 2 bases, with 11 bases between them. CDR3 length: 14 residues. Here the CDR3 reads CASSLRDSTYEQYF. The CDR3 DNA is TGTGCCAGCAGTTTGCGTGACAGTACCTACGAGCAGTACTTC.

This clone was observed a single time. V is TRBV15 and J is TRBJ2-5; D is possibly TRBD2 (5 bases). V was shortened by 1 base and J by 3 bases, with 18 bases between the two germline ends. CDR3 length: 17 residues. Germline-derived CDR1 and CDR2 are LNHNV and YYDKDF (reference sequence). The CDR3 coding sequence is TGTGCCACCAGCAGAGCGCGAGGGCCGGCGACTAAAGAGACCCAGTACTTC. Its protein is CATSRARGPATKETQYF.

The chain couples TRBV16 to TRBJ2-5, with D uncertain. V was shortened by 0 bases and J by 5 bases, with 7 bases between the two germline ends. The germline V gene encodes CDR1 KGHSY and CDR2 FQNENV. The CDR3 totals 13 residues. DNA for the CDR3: TGTGCCAGCAGCCAATCAACTTCGGAGACCCAGTACTTC. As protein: CASSQSTSETQYF.

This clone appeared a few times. The CDR3 DNA follows: TGTGCCAGTAGTGGGCCGACAGGGGGCATTCAGTACTTC. Translating it yields CASSGPTGGIQYF. The V and J genes are TRBV19 and TRBJ2-4, with 9 bases lining up with TRBD1. Per germline, CDR1 LNHDA and CDR2 SQIVND (reference sequence). Unmatched junction bases numbered 5, after V lost 5 bases and J lost 9 bases. The CDR3 spans 13 residues.

DNA for the CDR3: TGTGCCAGTAGTATCCGGGACAGGGGGGATAGCAATCAGCCCCAGCATTTT. Its protein product is CASSIRDRGDSNQPQHF. The chain employs TRBV19 and TRBJ1-5; 11 nucleotides match TRBD1. The ends lost 3 bases at V and 0 bases at J; junction bases unmatched: 4. CDR1 and CDR2 (germline): LNHDA, SQIVND (reference sequence). CDR3 size: 17 residues.

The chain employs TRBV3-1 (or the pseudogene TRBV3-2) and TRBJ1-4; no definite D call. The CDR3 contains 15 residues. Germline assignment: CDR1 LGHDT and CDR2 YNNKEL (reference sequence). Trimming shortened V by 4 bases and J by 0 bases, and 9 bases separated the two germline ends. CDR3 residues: CASSPFSSTNEKLFF. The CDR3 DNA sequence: TGTGCCAGCAGCCCGTTCTCCTCAACTAATGAAAAACTGTTTTTT.

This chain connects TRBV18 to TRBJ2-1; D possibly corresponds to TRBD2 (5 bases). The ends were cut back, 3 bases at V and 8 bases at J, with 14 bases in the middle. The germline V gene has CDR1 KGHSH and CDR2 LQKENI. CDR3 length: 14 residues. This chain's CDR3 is CASSPPGIPDEQFF. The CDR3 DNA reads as TGTGCCAGCTCACCGCCGGGAATACCAGATGAGCAGTTCTTC.

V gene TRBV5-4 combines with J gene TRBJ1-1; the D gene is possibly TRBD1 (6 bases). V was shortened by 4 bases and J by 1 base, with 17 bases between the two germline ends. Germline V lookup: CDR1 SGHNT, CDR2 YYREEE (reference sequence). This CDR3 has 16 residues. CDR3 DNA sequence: TGTGCCAGCAGCCCTCCCGGGACAAGGGCGAACACTGAAGCTTTCTTT. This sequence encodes CASSPPGTRANTEAFF.

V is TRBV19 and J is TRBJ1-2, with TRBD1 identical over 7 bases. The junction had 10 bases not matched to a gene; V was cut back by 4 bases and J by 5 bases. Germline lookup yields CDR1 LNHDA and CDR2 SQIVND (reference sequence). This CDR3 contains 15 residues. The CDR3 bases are TGTGCCAGTAGTAACCTACGGACAGGAGGGTATGGCTACACCTTC. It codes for CASSNLRTGGYGYTF.

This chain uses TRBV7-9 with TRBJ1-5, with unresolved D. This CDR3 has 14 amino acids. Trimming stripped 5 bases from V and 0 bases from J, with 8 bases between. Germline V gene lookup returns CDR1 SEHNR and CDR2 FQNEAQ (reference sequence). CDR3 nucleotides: TGTGCCAGCAGCCCTCAGGATAGCAATCAGCCCCAGCATTTT. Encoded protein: CASSPQDSNQPQHF.

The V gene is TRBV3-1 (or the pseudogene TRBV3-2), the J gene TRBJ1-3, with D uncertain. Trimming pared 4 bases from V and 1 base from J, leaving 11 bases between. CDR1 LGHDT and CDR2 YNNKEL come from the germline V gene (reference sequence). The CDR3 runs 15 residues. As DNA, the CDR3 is TGTGCCAGCAGCCCCACCGGGGTTTCTGGAAACACCATATATTTT. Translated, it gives CASSPTGVSGNTIYF.

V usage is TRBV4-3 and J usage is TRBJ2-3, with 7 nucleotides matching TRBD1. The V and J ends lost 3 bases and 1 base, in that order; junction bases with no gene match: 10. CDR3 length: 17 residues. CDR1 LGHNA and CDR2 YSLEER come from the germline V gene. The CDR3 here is CASSQMGTASGTDTQYF. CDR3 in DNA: TGCGCCAGCAGCCAGATGGGGACAGCCTCTGGCACAGATACGCAGTATTTT.